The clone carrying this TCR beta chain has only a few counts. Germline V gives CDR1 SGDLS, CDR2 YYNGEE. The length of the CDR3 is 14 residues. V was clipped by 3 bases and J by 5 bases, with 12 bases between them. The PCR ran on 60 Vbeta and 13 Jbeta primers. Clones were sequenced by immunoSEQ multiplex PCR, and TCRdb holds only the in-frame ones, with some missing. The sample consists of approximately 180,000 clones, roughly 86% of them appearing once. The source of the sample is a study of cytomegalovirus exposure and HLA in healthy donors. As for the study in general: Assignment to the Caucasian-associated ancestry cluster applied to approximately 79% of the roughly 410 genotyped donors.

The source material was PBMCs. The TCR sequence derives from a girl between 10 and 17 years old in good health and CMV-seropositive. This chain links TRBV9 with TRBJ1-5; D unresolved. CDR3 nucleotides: TGTGCCAGCAGCGAGAGGTCCTACGATCAGCCCCAGCATTTT. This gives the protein CASSERSYDQPQHF.